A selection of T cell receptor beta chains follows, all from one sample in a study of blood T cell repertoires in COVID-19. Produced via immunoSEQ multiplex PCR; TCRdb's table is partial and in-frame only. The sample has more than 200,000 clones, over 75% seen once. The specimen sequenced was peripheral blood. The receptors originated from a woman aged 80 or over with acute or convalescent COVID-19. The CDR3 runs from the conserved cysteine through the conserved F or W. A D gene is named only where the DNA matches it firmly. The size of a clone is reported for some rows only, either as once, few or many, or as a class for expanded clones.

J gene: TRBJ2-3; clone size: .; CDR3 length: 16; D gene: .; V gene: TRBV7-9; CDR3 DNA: TGTGCCAGCAGCGCCATCCGGGGGTCTAACACAGATACGCAGTATTTT; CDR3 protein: CASSAIRGSNTDTQYF
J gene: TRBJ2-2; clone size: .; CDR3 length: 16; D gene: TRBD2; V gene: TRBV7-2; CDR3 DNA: TGTGCCAGCAGCCTCACTAGCGAGGGTTACACCGGGGAGCTGTTTTTT; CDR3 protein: CASSLTSEGYTGELFF
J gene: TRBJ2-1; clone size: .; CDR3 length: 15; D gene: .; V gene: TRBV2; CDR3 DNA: TGTGCCAGCAGTTCCGGGGTGGGCTCCTACAATGAGCAGTTCTTC; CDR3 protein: CASSSGVGSYNEQFF
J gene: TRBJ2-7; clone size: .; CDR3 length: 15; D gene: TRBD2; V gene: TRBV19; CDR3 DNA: TGTGCCAGTAGTATACTAGCGGGAGGATCCTACGAGCAGTACTTC; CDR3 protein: CASSILAGGSYEQYF
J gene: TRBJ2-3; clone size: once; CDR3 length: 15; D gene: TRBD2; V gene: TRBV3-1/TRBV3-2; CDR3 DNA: TGTGCCAGCGGGGGACTAGCGGGACGATTGGATACGCAGTATTTT; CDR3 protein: CASGGLAGRLDTQYF
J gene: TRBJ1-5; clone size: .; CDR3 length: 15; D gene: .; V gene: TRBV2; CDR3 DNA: TGTGCCAGCACCAAGGGGGGGACTAGTGATCAGCCCCAGCATTTT; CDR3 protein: CASTKGGTSDQPQHF
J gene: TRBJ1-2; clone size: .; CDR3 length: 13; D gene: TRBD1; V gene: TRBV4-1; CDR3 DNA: TGCGCCAGCAGCATACAGGGGGCCTATGGCTACACCTTC; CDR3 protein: CASSIQGAYGYTF
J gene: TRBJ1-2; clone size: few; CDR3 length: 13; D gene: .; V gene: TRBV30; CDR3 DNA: TGTGCCTGGAGCCTCGGGAGGGTTGGTGGCTACACCTTC; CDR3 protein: CAWSLGRVGGYTF
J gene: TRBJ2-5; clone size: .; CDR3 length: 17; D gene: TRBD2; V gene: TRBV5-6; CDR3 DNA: TGTGCCAGCAGCTTGGGGGGAGGTAGCGGGACTCAAGAGACCCAGTACTTC; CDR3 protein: CASSLGGGSGTQETQYF
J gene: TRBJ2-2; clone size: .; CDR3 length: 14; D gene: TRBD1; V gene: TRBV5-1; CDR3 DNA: TGCGCCAGCAGCGTTCGACAGGGGACCGGGGAGCTGTTTTTT; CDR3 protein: CASSVRQGTGELFF
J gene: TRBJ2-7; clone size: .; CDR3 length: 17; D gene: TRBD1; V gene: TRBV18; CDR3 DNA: TGTGCCAGCTCACCAAATAATTTCACAGGGGGCCTCTACGAGCAGTACTTC; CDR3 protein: CASSPNNFTGGLYEQYF
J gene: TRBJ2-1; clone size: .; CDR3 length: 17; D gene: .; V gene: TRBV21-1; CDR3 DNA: TGTGCCAGCAGCAAAGGATTGCGACAGGGGGTCTACAATGAGCAGTTCTTC; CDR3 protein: CASSKGLRQGVYNEQFF
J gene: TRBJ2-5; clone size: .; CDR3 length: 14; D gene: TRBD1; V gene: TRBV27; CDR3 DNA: TGTGCCAGCAGTTTGAGGACAGGGGAAGAGACCCAGTACTTC; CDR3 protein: CASSLRTGEETQYF
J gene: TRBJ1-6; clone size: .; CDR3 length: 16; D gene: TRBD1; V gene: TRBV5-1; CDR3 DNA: TGCGCCAGCAGCTTCTCGAGACAGGGGGCAAATTCACCCCTCCACTTT; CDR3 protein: CASSFSRQGANSPLHF
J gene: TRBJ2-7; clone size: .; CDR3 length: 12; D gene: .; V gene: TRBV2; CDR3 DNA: TGTGCCAGCAGCAGGGCCCCCAACGAGCAGTACTTC; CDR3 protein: CASSRAPNEQYF
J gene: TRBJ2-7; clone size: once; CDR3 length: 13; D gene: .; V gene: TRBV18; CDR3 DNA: TGTGCCAGCTCCACGGAACAGGGATACGAGCAGTACTTC; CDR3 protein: CASSTEQGYEQYF
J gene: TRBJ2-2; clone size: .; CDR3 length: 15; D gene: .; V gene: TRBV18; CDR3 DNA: TGTGCCAGCTCACCAACCCAGAGGGAGACCGGGGAGCTGTTTTTT; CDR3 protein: CASSPTQRETGELFF
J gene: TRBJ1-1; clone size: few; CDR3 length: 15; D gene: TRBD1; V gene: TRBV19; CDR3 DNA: TGTGCCAGTAGAATCTCAGGGGGCTCGAACACTGAAGCTTTCTTT; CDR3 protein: CASRISGGSNTEAFF
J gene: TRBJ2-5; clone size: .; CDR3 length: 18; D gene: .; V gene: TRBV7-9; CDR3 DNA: TGTGCCAGCAGCTCCCTTCGGGGTGCGGCAAAAGATATTGTGGCCCAGTACTTC; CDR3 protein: CASSSLRGAAKDIVAQYF
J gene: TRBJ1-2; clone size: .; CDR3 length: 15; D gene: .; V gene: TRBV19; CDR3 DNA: TGTGCCAGTAGTATAGATGGAAACGGAGGAGTTGGCTACACCTTC; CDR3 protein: CASSIDGNGGVGYTF
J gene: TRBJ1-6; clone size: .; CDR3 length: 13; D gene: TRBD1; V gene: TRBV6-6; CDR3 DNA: TGTGCCAGCAGTTACGACAGGGATTCACCCCTCCACTTT; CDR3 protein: CASSYDRDSPLHF
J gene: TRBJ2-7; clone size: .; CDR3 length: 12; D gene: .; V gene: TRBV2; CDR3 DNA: TGTGCCAGCAGTGAGCGGTCCTACGAGCAGTACTTC; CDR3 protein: CASSERSYEQYF
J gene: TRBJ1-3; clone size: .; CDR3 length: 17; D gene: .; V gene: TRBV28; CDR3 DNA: TGTGCCAGCAGTTCCCCAGGACAGACCTTCTCTGGAAACACCATATATTTT; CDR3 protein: CASSSPGQTFSGNTIYF
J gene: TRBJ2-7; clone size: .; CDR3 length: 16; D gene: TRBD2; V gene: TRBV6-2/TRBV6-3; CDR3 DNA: TGTGCCAGCAGTTATTCAAGGAGCGGGAGCTCCTACGAGCAGTACTTC; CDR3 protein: CASSYSRSGSSYEQYF
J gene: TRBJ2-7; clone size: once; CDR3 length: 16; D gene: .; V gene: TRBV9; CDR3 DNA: TGTGCCAGCAGCGTAGGGGAAGGGAGCGAATCCTACGAGCAGTACTTC; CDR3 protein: CASSVGEGSESYEQYF
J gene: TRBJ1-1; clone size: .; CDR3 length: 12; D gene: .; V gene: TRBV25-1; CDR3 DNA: TGTGCCAGCAGCGAGACCGGGACACAAGCTTTCTTT; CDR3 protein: CASSETGTQAFF
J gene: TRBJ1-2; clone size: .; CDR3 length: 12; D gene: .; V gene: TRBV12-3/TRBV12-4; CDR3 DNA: TGTGCCAGCAGTATCCACAGCTATGGCTACACCTTC; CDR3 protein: CASSIHSYGYTF
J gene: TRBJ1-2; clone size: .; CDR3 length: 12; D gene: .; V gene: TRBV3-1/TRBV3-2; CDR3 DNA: TGTGCCAGCAGCCTCGTTCGGGATGGCTACACCTTC; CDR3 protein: CASSLVRDGYTF
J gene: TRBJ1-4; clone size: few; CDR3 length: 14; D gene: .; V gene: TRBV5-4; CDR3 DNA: TGTGCCAGCAGCTTGGGGCAGTTCAATGAAAAACTGTTTTTT; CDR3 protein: CASSLGQFNEKLFF
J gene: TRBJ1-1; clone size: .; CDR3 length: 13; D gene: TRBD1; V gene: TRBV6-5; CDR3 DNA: TGTGCCACCACGGGACAGCTGAACACTGAAGCTTTCTTT; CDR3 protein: CATTGQLNTEAFF
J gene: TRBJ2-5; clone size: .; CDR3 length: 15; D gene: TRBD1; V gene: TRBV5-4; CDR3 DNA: TGTGCCAGCAGCCCGGGACAGGGATACCAAGAGACCCAGTACTTC; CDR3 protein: CASSPGQGYQETQYF
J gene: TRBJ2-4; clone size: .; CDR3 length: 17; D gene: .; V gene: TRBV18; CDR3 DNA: TGTGCCAGCTCACCATTGCAGGTAGAGCTAGCCAAAAACATTCAGTACTTC; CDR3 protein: CASSPLQVELAKNIQYF
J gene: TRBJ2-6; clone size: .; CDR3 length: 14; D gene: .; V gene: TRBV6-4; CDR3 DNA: TGTGCCAGCTCCTACAGCTCTGGGGCCAACGTCCTGACTTTC; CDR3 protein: CASSYSSGANVLTF
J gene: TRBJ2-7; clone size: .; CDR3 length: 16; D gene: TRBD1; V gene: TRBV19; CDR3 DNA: TGTGCCAGTAGTCCGATCGACAGGGGGTATTCCTACGAGCAGTACTTC; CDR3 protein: CASSPIDRGYSYEQYF
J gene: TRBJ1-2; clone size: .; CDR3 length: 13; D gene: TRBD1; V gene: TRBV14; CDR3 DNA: TGTGCCAGCAGCCAAGTTGGACAGGGAGGCTACACCTTC; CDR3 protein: CASSQVGQGGYTF
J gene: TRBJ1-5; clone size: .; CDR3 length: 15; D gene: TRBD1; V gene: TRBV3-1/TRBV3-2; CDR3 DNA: TGTGCCAGCAGCCAAGGAACAGGGGTAGAACAGCCCCAGCATTTT; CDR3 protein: CASSQGTGVEQPQHF
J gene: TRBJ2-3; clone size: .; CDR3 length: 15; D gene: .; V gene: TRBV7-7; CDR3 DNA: TGTGCCAGCAGCTTATCGGGGGTGAGCACAGATACGCAGTATTTT; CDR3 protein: CASSLSGVSTDTQYF
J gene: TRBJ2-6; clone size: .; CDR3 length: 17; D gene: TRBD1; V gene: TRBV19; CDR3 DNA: TGTGCCAGTAGTATTGAGACAGGGAACTCTGGGGCCAACGTCCTGACTTTC; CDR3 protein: CASSIETGNSGANVLTF
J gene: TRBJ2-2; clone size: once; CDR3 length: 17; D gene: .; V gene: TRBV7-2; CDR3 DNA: TGTGCCAGCAGCTTAGATCCAATGGGCAGGGTCGGCGGGGAGCTGTTTTTT; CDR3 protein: CASSLDPMGRVGGELFF
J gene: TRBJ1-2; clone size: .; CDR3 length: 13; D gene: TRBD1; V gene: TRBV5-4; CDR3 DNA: TGTGCCAGCAGCAGGACAGGTCCTTATGGCTACACCTTC; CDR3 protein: CASSRTGPYGYTF
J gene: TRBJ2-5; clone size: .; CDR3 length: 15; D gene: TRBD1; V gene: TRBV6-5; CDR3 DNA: TGTGCCAGCAGAGCCCCCGCCAGGGGGCGAGAGACCCAGTACTTC; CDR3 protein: CASRAPARGRETQYF
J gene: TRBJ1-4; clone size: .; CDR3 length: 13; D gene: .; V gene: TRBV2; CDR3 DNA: TGTGCCAGCAGTGTGAGAGTACTTGAAAAACTGTTTTTT; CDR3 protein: CASSVRVLEKLFF
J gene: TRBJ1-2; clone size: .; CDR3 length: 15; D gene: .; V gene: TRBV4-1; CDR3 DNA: TGCGCCAGCAGCCAAGAAATGCGGCGTACCGATGGCTACACCTTC; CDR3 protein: CASSQEMRRTDGYTF
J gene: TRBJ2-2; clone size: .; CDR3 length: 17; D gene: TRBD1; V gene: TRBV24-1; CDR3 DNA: TGTGCCACCAGTGATAGATCCGGGACAGGGGACACCGGGGAGCTGTTTTTT; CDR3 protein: CATSDRSGTGDTGELFF
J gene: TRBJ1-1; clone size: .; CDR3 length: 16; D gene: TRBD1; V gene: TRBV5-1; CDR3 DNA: TGCGCCAGCAGCTTGGACAGGGGGCGAGCGGTACGTGAAGCTTTCTTT; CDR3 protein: CASSLDRGRAVREAFF
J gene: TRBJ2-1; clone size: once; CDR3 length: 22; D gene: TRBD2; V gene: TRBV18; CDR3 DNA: TGTGCCAGCTCACCACCATATCGGGGACTAGCGTGGAGTAACTCGTCCTACAATGAGCAGTTCTTC; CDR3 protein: CASSPPYRGLAWSNSSYNEQFF
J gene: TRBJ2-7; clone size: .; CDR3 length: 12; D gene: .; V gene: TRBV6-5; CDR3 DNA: TGTGCCAGCAGAAAACAAACCTACGAGCAGTACTTC; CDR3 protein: CASRKQTYEQYF
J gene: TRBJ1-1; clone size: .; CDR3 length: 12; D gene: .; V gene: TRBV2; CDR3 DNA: TGTGCCAGCGGCGGGATTGACACTGAAGCTTTCTTT; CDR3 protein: CASGGIDTEAFF
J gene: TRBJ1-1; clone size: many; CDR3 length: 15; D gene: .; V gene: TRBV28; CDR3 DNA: TGTGCCAGCAGTTTATGGGCAGGGGCGAACACTGAAGCTTTCTTT; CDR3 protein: CASSLWAGANTEAFF
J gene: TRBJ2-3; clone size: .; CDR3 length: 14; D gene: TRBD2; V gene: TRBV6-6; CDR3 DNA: TGTGCCAGCGTGGTGGCGGGGGGGCCGAACACGCAGTATTTT; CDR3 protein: CASVVAGGPNTQYF
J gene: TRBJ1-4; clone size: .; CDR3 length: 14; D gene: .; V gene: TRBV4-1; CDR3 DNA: TGCGCCAGCAACCAGTTAGGGGGAGACGAAAAACTGTTTTTT; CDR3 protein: CASNQLGGDEKLFF
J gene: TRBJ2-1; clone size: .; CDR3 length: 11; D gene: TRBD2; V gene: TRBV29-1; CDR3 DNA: TGCAGCGTGGGTCGGGGGGGTGAGCAGTTCTTC; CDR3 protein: CSVGRGGEQFF